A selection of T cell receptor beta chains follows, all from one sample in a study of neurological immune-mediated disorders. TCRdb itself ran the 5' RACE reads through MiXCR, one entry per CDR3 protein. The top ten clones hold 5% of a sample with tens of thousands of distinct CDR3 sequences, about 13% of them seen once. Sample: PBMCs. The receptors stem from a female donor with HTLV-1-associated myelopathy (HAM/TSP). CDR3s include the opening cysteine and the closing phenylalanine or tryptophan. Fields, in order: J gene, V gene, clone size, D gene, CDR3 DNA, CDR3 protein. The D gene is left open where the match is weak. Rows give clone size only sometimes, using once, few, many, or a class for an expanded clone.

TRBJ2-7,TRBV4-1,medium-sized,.,TGCGCCAGCAGCCAAGACAGGGGAGGCGGTTACGAGCAGTACTTC,CASSQDRGGGYEQYF
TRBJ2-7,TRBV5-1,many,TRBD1,TGCGCCAGCAGCGCCGGACAGGGTTCCTACGAGCAGTACTTC,CASSAGQGSYEQYF
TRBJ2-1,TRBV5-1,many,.,TGCGCCAGCAGTTCCCCCTACAATGAGCAGTTCTTC,CASSSPYNEQFF
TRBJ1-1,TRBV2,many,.,TGTGCCAGCAGTGAAGAAGCAGGTGGCGGTGCCAGAGCTTTCTTT,CASSEEAGGGARAFF
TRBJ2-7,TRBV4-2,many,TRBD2,TGTGCCAGCAGCCAAGAAGTAGCGGGGGGCTACGAGCAGTACTTC,CASSQEVAGGYEQYF
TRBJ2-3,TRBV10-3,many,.,TGTGCCATCAGTAGCGACACAGATACGCAGTATTTT,CAISSDTDTQYF
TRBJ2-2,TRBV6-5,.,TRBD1,TGTGCCAGCAGGTCACAGGGGGCGAACACCGGGGAGCTGTTTTTT,CASRSQGANTGELFF
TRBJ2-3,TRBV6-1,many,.,TGTGCCAGCGCTAGAGGGGGGGGCGAAGATACGCAGTATTTT,CASARGGGEDTQYF
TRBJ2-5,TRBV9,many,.,TGTGCCAGCAGCGTAGGGCCCGGGGCGCAAGAGACCCAGTACTTC,CASSVGPGAQETQYF
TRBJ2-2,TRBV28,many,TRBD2,TGTGCCAGCAGAACAGTAGCGGGGGCGAACACCGGGGAGCTGTTTTTT,CASRTVAGANTGELFF
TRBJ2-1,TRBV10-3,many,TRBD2,TGTGCCATCACCGAGGGACTAGCGGACTACAATGAGCAGTTCTTC,CAITEGLADYNEQFF
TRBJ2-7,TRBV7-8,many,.,TGTGCCAGCAGCTTGGGCGAGCAGTACTTC,CASSLGEQYF
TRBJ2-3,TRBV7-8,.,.,TGTGCCAGCAGCCCCCTGAGGGGGTCCACAGATACGCAGTATTTT,CASSPLRGSTDTQYF
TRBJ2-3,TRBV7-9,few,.,TGTGCCAGCACCTCCTCCGCCGGGCCGACAGATACGCAGTATTTT,CASTSSAGPTDTQYF
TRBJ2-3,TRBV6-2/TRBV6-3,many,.,TGTGCCAGCAGTTATTGGTCGGTAGCGCCAGATACGCAGTATTTT,CASSYWSVAPDTQYF
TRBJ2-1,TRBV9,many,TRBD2,TGTGCCAGCAGCGCCACTAGCGGGCCCAACAATGAGCAGTTCTTC,CASSATSGPNNEQFF
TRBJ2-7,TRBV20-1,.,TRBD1,TGCAGCCCTTCTCGACAGGGGAGCTACGAGCAGTACTTC,CSPSRQGSYEQYF
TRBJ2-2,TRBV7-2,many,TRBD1,TGTGCCAGCAGCTCTTATGGGACAGGGGTTTCAGGCGGGGAGCTGTTTTTT,CASSSYGTGVSGGELFF
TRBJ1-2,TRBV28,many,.,TGTGCCAGCACCGAACTGAGGCAGGGGCGAAACTATGGCTACACCTTC,CASTELRQGRNYGYTF
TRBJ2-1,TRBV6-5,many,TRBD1,TGTGCCAGCAGAAAGGGACAGGGGAACTCCTACAATGAGCAGTTCTTC,CASRKGQGNSYNEQFF
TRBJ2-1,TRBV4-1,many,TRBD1,TGCGCCAGCAGCCCAGGGACAGGTTCCTACAATGAGCAGTTCTTC,CASSPGTGSYNEQFF
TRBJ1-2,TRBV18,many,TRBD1,TGTGCCAGCTCATCCGGACAGGGTGGGGGCTATGGCTACACCTTC,CASSSGQGGGYGYTF
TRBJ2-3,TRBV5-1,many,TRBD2,TGCGCCAGCAGCCCCCAAGGCGGGGGGAACACAGATACGCAGTATTTT,CASSPQGGGNTDTQYF
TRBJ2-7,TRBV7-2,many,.,TGTGCCAGCAGCTTAGGGGGCGCGATCCGCGAGCAGTACTTC,CASSLGGAIREQYF
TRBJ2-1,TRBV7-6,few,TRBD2,TGTGCCAGCAGCTCCAAATCGGGAGCGGGGGGGCCTAGTGAGCAGTTCTTC,CASSSKSGAGGPSEQFF
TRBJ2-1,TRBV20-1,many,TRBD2,TGCAGTGTTAGTAGCGGGGGGGCCAATGAGCAGTTCTTC,CSVSSGGANEQFF
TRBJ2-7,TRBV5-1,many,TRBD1,TGCGCCAGCAGCCAACAGGGGTACGAGCAGTACTTC,CASSQQGYEQYF
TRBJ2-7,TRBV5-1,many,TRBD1,TGCGCCAGCAGCATCGGACCGGGACAGGGGGCTTACGAGCAGTACTTC,CASSIGPGQGAYEQYF
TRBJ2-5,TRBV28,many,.,TGTGCCAGCAGTTTATATCCTCGTAGGGGACAAGAGACCCAGTACTTC,CASSLYPRRGQETQYF
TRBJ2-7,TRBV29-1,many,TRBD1,TGCAGCGTATCCTCAGGGGGTAGCTCCTACGAGCAGTACTTC,CSVSSGGSSYEQYF
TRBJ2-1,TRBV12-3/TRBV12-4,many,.,TGTGCCAGCAGTTTTGGGGCGCTATCGGGGAATGAGCAGTTCTTC,CASSFGALSGNEQFF